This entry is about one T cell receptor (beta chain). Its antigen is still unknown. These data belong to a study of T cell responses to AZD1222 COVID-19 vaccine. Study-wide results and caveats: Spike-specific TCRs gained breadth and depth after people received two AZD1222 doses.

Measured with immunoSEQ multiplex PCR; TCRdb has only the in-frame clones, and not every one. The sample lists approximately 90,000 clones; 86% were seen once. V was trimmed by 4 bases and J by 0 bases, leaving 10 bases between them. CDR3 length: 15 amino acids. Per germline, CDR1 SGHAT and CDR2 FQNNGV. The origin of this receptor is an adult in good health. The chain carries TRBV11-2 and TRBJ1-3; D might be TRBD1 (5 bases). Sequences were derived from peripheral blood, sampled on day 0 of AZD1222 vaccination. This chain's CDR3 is CASSSRGSSGNTIYF. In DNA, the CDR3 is TGTGCCAGCAGCTCCCGGGGCAGCTCTGGAAACACCATATATTTT.